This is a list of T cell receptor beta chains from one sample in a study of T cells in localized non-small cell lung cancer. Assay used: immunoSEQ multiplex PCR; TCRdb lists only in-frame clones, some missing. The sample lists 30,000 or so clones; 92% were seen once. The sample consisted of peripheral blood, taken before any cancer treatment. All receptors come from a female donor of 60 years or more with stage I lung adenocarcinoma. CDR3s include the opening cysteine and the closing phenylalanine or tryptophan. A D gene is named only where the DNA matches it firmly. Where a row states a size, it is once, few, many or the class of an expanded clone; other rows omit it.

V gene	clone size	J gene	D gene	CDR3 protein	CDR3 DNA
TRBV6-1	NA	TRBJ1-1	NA	CASSAGGNTEAFF	TGTGCCAGCAGTGCTGGGGGAAACACTGAAGCTTTCTTT
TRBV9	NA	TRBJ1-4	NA	CASSAGQYNEKLFF	TGTGCCAGCAGCGCCGGACAGTATAATGAAAAACTGTTTTTT
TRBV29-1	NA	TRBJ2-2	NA	CSVEYQAETGELFF	TGCAGCGTTGAGTACCAGGCAGAGACCGGGGAGCTGTTTTTT
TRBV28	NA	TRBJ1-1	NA	CASRAVMNTEAFF	TGTGCCAGCCGTGCCGTCATGAACACTGAAGCTTTCTTT
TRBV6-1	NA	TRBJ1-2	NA	CASSKFSGDGYTF	TGTGCCAGCAGTAAGTTCTCAGGGGATGGCTACACCTTC
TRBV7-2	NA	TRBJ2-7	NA	CASSPGGSYEQYF	TGTGCCAGCAGCCCGGGTGGCTCCTACGAGCAGTACTTC
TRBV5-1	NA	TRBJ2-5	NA	CASTAPGTQETQYF	TGCGCCAGCACCGCTCCGGGGACGCAAGAGACCCAGTACTTC
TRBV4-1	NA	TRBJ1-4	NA	CASSQDNREGNEKLFF	TGCGCCAGCAGCCAAGATAACCGGGAAGGTAATGAAAAACTGTTTTTT
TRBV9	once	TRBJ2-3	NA	CASSVAPMTDTQYF	TGTGCCAGCAGCGTAGCCCCGATGACAGATACGCAGTATTTT
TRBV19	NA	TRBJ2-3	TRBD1	CASSMGQGSTDTQYF	TGTGCCAGTAGTATGGGACAGGGCAGCACAGATACGCAGTATTTT
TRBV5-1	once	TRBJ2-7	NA	CASTPGRAYEQYF	TGCGCCAGCACGCCGGGACGGGCCTACGAGCAGTACTTC
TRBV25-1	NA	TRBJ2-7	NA	CASNSEDGAYEQYF	TGTGCCAGCAATAGCGAGGACGGAGCCTACGAGCAGTACTTC
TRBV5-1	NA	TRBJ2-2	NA	CASTLSQPDSGKGYRELFF	TGCGCCAGCACCTTGAGTCAACCGGACTCAGGGAAAGGGTACCGGGAGCTGTTTTTT
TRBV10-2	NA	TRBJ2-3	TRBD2	CASSHTSGGASTDTQYF	TGCGCCAGCAGCCACACTAGCGGGGGGGCGAGCACAGATACGCAGTATTTT
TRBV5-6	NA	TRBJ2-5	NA	CASRGYHGGTQYF	TGTGCCAGCAGGGGCTATCATGGGGGGACCCAGTACTTC
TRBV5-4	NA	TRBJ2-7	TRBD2	CASSLYGGTYEQYF	TGTGCCAGCAGCTTGTACGGGGGGACCTACGAGCAGTACTTC
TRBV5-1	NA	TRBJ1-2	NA	CASSLWKGGYTF	TGTGCCAGCAGCTTGTGGAAGGGTGGCTACACCTTC
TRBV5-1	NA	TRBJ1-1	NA	CASSLDGMNTEAFF	TGCGCCAGCAGCTTGGACGGAATGAACACTGAAGCTTTCTTT
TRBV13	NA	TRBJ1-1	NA	CASSLAGNTEAFF	TGTGCCAGCAGCTTAGCCGGGAACACTGAAGCTTTCTTT
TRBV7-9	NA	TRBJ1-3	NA	CASSLAPSDGNTIYF	TGTGCCAGCAGCTTAGCCCCGTCGGATGGAAACACCATATATTTT
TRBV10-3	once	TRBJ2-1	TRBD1	CAISGILLLTGRNEQFF	TGTGCCATCAGTGGAATCCTCCTACTGACAGGGAGAAATGAGCAGTTCTTC
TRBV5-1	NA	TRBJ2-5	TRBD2	CASRGGGETQYF	TGCGCCAGCAGAGGCGGGGGGGAGACCCAGTACTTC
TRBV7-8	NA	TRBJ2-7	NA	CASSLPLGEQYF	TGTGCCAGCAGCTTACCCCTCGGGGAGCAGTACTTC
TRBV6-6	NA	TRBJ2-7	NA	CASSTDSYEQYF	TGTGCCAGCAGCACCGACAGCTACGAGCAGTACTTC
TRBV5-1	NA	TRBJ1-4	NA	CASSLPSGGRNEKLFF	TGCGCCAGCAGCCTGCCGAGTGGAGGCCGTAATGAAAAACTGTTTTTT
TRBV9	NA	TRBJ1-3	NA	CASSVLGWGPGNTIYF	TGTGCCAGCAGCGTACTGGGATGGGGCCCTGGAAACACCATATATTTT
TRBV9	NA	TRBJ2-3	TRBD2	CASSVGSGDRDTQYF	TGTGCCAGCAGCGTAGGTAGCGGGGATAGAGATACGCAGTATTTT
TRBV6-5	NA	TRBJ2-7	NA	CASSYSRDLEQYF	TGTGCCAGCAGTTACTCCAGGGACCTGGAGCAGTACTTC
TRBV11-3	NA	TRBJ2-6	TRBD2	CASSPRLAGGASGANVLTF	TGTGCCAGCAGCCCACGACTAGCGGGGGGGGCCTCTGGGGCCAACGTCCTGACTTTC
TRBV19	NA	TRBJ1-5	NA	CASSIVQGQPQHF	TGTGCCAGTAGTATAGTTCAGGGGCAGCCCCAGCATTTT
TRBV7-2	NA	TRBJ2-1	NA	CASSSSGGLRNEQFF	TGTGCCAGCAGCTCCTCCGGGGGATTACGGAATGAGCAGTTCTTC
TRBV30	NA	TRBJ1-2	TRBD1	CAWSPPGTGYGYTF	TGTGCCTGGAGTCCTCCCGGGACAGGCTATGGCTACACCTTC
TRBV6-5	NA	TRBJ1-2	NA	CASSPDITGTDGYTF	TGTGCCAGCAGTCCTGACATAACAGGGACGGATGGCTACACCTTC
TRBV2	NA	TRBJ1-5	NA	CASSVGGNSNQPQHF	TGTGCCAGCAGTGTCGGAGGAAATAGCAATCAGCCCCAGCATTTT
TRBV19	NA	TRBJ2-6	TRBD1	CASSTTGTGSGANVLTF	TGTGCCAGTAGTACAACCGGGACAGGGTCTGGGGCCAACGTCCTGACTTTC
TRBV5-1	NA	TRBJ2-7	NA	CASSTDSQRHEQYF	TGCGCCAGCAGCACCGACTCCCAGCGCCACGAGCAGTACTTC
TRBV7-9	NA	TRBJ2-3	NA	CASSLGTGRADTQYF	TGTGCCAGCAGCTTAGGTACAGGGCGGGCAGATACGCAGTATTTT
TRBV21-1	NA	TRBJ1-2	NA	CASSKAAGGAANYGYTF	TGTGCCAGCAGCAAAGCGGCCGGGGGGGCCGCTAACTATGGCTACACCTTC
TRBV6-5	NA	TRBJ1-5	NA	CASSSGQPQHF	TGTGCCAGCAGTTCGGGTCAGCCCCAGCATTTT
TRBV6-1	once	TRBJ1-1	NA	CASSTLGGMNTEAFF	TGTGCCAGCAGTACGCTTGGGGGGATGAACACTGAAGCTTTCTTT